A selection of T cell receptor beta chains follows, all from one sample in a study of spatial heterogeneity in lung cancer. TCRdb called the 5' RACE reads again in MiXCR, with one record for every CDR3 protein. This table has about 44,000 distinct CDR3 sequences, roughly an eighth appearing once. Sample: PBMCs, taken at surgery. The receptors stem from a male donor with early-stage non-small cell lung cancer. The CDR3 runs from the conserved cysteine through the conserved F or W. A D gene is named only where the DNA matches it firmly. Rows may omit the clone size; those that give it use once, few, many or a size class.

>few|TRBJ1-3|TRBV4-2|NA
TGTGCCAGCAGCCAAGGGAGAGGGCTGAACTCTGGAAACACCATATATTTT
CASSQGRGLNSGNTIYF
>many|TRBJ1-1|TRBV2|TRBD1
TGTGCCAGTACTACAGGGGCTGGCACTGAAGCTTTCTTT
CASTTGAGTEAFF
>few|TRBJ2-1|TRBV20-1|TRBD2
TGCAGTGCTAGTTTGGCGGGAGGGGCTACGATAACCTACAATGAGCAGTTCTTC
CSASLAGGATITYNEQFF
>many|TRBJ2-5|TRBV10-3|TRBD2
TGTGCCATCAGAGGAGGGATAGCGGGAGGGAAAGAAGAGACCCAGTACTTC
CAIRGGIAGGKEETQYF
>NA|TRBJ2-3|TRBV29-1|NA
TGCAGCGTTAGCAGGGACAGCACAGATACGCAGTATTTT
CSVSRDSTDTQYF
>few|TRBJ2-5|TRBV29-1|NA
TGCAGCGTGGGGGGGACACGGCGACAAGAGACCCAGTACTTC
CSVGGTRRQETQYF
>NA|TRBJ2-1|TRBV5-1|NA
TGCGCCAGCAGCACATCCGGGACTTGGAATGAGCAGTTCTTC
CASSTSGTWNEQFF
>many|TRBJ2-2|TRBV5-5|TRBD2
TGTGCCAGCGGGGGACTAGCGGCGAACACCGGGGAGCTGTTTTTT
CASGGLAANTGELFF
>NA|TRBJ1-5|TRBV2|TRBD1
TGTGCCAGCAGTGGGGCAGGGGGCGATCAGCCCCAGCATTTT
CASSGAGGDQPQHF
>few|TRBJ2-1|TRBV2|NA
TGTGCCAGCGGGGACCACTACAATGAGCAGTTCTTC
CASGDHYNEQFF
>few|TRBJ2-1|TRBV2|NA
TGTGCCAGCAGGACCGGTACATCAGGCGAGCAGTTCTTC
CASRTGTSGEQFF
>NA|TRBJ2-1|TRBV11-1|NA
TGTGCCAGCAGCTCCCAGACTAGACATGAGCAGTTCTTC
CASSSQTRHEQFF
>NA|TRBJ2-5|TRBV5-1|NA
TGCGCCAGCAGCTTGGCCGCAGGGGTGAGCCAAGAGACCCAGTACTTC
CASSLAAGVSQETQYF
>few|TRBJ2-1|TRBV10-3|TRBD2
TGTGCCATCAGAGGGACTAGCGGAGCCAATGAGCAGTTCTTC
CAIRGTSGANEQFF
>NA|TRBJ1-2|TRBV7-9|TRBD1
TGTGCCAGCAGAAATTGGACAGGGAGCGGCTACACCTTC
CASRNWTGSGYTF
>many|TRBJ1-6|TRBV30|NA
TGTGCCTGGAACCCCAGCTCCTATAATTCACCCCTCCACTTT
CAWNPSSYNSPLHF
>NA|TRBJ1-5|TRBV6-2/TRBV6-3|NA
TGTGCCAGCAGTTACTCCCATACGGGGTATCAGCCCCAGCATTTT
CASSYSHTGYQPQHF
>many|TRBJ1-5|TRBV3-1|NA
TGTGCCAGCAGCCAAGATAGAACAGCTAATCAGCCCCAGCATTTT
CASSQDRTANQPQHF
>few|TRBJ1-5|TRBV7-9|NA
TGTGCCAGCAGCTTCGGGCAACTCAATCAGCCCCAGCATTTT
CASSFGQLNQPQHF
>many|TRBJ1-4|TRBV18|NA
TGTGCCAGCTCACCAAGGCAGGGTAATGAAAAACTGTTTTTT
CASSPRQGNEKLFF
>few|TRBJ2-3|TRBV2|NA
TGTGGGGGACGGCCCGAAGGAGATACGCAGTATTTT
CGGRPEGDTQYF
>NA|TRBJ2-3|TRBV2|NA
TGTGCCAGCAGACTGAGCACAGATACGCAGTATTTT
CASRLSTDTQYF
>many|TRBJ1-4|TRBV7-9|TRBD1
TGTGCCAGCACCACTGCAGGGGGGGATGAAAAACTGTTTTTT
CASTTAGGDEKLFF
>NA|TRBJ2-5|TRBV12-3/TRBV12-4|NA
TGTGCCAGCAGCCCCCGGTTTGGCGACGACCAAGAGACCCAGTACTTC
CASSPRFGDDQETQYF
>many|TRBJ1-6|TRBV4-1|TRBD1
TGCGCCAGCAGCTTCGACAGGGAGGACACACCCCTCCACTTT
CASSFDREDTPLHF
>few|TRBJ1-5|TRBV12-3/TRBV12-4|NA
TGTGCCAGCAGTTACCAGAGCAATCAGCCCCAGCATTTT
CASSYQSNQPQHF
>NA|TRBJ2-7|TRBV5-4|TRBD2
TGTGCCAGCAGTCTGGAGCGGGACGGCGGAGGGAACAAGCAGTACTTC
CASSLERDGGGNKQYF
>NA|TRBJ2-4|TRBV6-4|TRBD2
TGTGCCAGCAGTCCGGGAGCGGGAGTAAACATTCAGTACTTC
CASSPGAGVNIQYF
>NA|TRBJ2-3|TRBV12-5|NA
TGTGCTAGTGGTTTGGTACACGTCTCTAGCACAGATACGCAGTATTTT
CASGLVHVSSTDTQYF
>few|TRBJ1-5|TRBV5-1|TRBD1
TGCGCCAGCAGCCTGACAGGGTTGGAGGGCAATCAGCCCCAGCATTTT
CASSLTGLEGNQPQHF
>few|TRBJ1-2|TRBV12-5|NA
TGTGCTAGTGGTTCGGGACATAAAGGGACTTATGGCTACACCTTC
CASGSGHKGTYGYTF
>few|TRBJ2-4|TRBV6-1|NA
TGTGCCAGCAGACCCGACACCGCCAAAGCCAAAAACATTCAGTACTTC
CASRPDTAKAKNIQYF
>NA|TRBJ2-1|TRBV7-9|NA
TGTGCCAGCAGCTCCTGGCTGGGGGGACCCGAGCAGTTCTTC
CASSSWLGGPEQFF
>many|TRBJ2-1|TRBV29-1|NA
TGCAGCGTTGAACTACAGGGAATCTACAATGAGCAGTTCTTC
CSVELQGIYNEQFF
>NA|TRBJ1-3|TRBV5-1|TRBD1
TGCGCCAGCAGTTTGGGACAGCCTGGAAACACCATATATTTT
CASSLGQPGNTIYF
>many|TRBJ1-2|TRBV29-1|NA
TGCAGCGTTGAAGCATGGGGCTATGGCTACACCTTC
CSVEAWGYGYTF
>NA|TRBJ1-5|TRBV11-2|NA
TGTGCCAGCAGCTTAGATCCAGGGTCTGGTCCGCCCCAGCATTTT
CASSLDPGSGPPQHF
>few|TRBJ2-3|TRBV5-1|TRBD1
TGCGCCAGCAGCTTGATAGAGACAGGGGTTGGGACAGATACGCAGTATTTT
CASSLIETGVGTDTQYF
>NA|TRBJ2-7|TRBV3-1|NA
TGTGCCAGCAGGGCCGGCCCAAGGGCCTACGAGCAGTACTTC
CASRAGPRAYEQYF
>many|TRBJ2-5|TRBV9|NA
TGTGCCAGCAGCGTTACAGTCTCAGGGGAGACCCAGTACTTC
CASSVTVSGETQYF
>many|TRBJ2-5|TRBV7-8|NA
TGTGCCAGCAGCTTAGAGGGGGTGAACCAAGAGACCCAGTACTTC
CASSLEGVNQETQYF
>NA|TRBJ1-2|TRBV6-5|NA
TGTGCCAGCAAATGGGGAGAGGGCTTCTATGGCTACACCTTC
CASKWGEGFYGYTF
>NA|TRBJ2-1|TRBV7-6|NA
TGTGCCAGCAGCTTAGGGGGGCCGGTCAATGAGCAGTTCTTC
CASSLGGPVNEQFF
>NA|TRBJ1-3|TRBV5-5|NA
TGTGCCAGCAGCGTTACGGACGGACGCTCTGGAAACACCATATATTTT
CASSVTDGRSGNTIYF
>many|TRBJ1-1|TRBV6-5|TRBD1
TGTGCCAGCAGTTCGACAGGGAGTGCTGAAGCTTTCTTT
CASSSTGSAEAFF
>NA|TRBJ2-4|TRBV6-2/TRBV6-3|NA
TGTGCCAGCAGTTACTCCCCTAGCGAGAAACTAGCCAAAAACATTCAGTACTTC
CASSYSPSEKLAKNIQYF
>few|TRBJ2-6|TRBV10-2|NA
TGCGCCAGCAGTGGCGGACGGGGGTCTGGGGCCAACGTCCTGACTTTC
CASSGGRGSGANVLTF
>many|TRBJ2-7|TRBV5-1|TRBD2
TGCGCCAGCAGCCAAGGACTAGCGGACCCCTACGAGCAGTACTTC
CASSQGLADPYEQYF
>few|TRBJ1-2|TRBV29-1|TRBD1
TGCAGCGTTTCGACAGGGAATGGCTACACCTTC
CSVSTGNGYTF
>few|TRBJ2-2|TRBV6-5|NA
TGTGCCAGCAGTTACTCCATTTCATCCAGCACCGGGGAGCTGTTTTTT
CASSYSISSSTGELFF
>many|TRBJ2-4|TRBV2|NA
TGTGCCAGCAGAGACCTGGACATCCCTCAGTACTTC
CASRDLDIPQYF
>NA|TRBJ1-2|TRBV7-9|NA
TGTGCCAGCAGCTTAGCGCCGGTTGGCGACACTCTCTTC
CASSLAPVGDTLF
>NA|TRBJ1-6|TRBV7-2|TRBD1
TGTGCCAGCAGCCCTCCCCCGACAGGGGGTCCAAGGCGGTCACCCCTCCACTTT
CASSPPPTGGPRRSPLHF
>few|TRBJ2-7|TRBV29-1|NA
TGCAGCGTTGATCTACAGGGCTACGAGCAGTACTTC
CSVDLQGYEQYF
>NA|TRBJ1-6|TRBV7-9|NA
TGTGCCAGCAGCTTGTCCGGGCCAATCTATTCACCCCTCCACTTT
CASSLSGPIYSPLHF
>NA|TRBJ1-6|TRBV7-6|NA
TGTGCCAGCAGCACGGGACAATCCTATAATTCACCCCTCCACTTT
CASSTGQSYNSPLHF
>NA|TRBJ1-1|TRBV5-1|NA
TGCGCCAGCAGGCCCGGTTATGGTGGGCACTCCAACACTGAAGCTTTCTTT
CASRPGYGGHSNTEAFF
>many|TRBJ1-3|TRBV2|NA
TGTGCCAGCAGTGAAACGCCTGGAAACACCATATATTTT
CASSETPGNTIYF
>NA|TRBJ2-2|TRBV6-2/TRBV6-3|TRBD2
TGTGCCAGCAGTATTGTTAGCGGGAGGGCCGCGTTTCGGACCGGGGAGCTGTTTTTT
CASSIVSGRAAFRTGELFF
>NA|TRBJ1-6|TRBV5-6|NA
TGTGCCAGCAGTAACCACCCCCCCGCGGTCGACTCCTATAATTCACCCCTCCACTTT
CASSNHPPAVDSYNSPLHF